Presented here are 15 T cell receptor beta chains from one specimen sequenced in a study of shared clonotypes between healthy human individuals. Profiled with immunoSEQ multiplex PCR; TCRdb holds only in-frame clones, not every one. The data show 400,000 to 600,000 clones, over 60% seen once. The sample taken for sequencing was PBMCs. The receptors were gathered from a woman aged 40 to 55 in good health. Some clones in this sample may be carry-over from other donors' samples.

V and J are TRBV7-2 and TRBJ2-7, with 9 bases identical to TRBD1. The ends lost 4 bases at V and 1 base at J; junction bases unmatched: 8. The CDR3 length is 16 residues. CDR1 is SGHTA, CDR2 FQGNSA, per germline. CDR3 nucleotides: TGTGCCAGCAGCTCCCACGGGACAGGGTTATCCTACGAGCAGTACTTC. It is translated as CASSSHGTGLSYEQYF.

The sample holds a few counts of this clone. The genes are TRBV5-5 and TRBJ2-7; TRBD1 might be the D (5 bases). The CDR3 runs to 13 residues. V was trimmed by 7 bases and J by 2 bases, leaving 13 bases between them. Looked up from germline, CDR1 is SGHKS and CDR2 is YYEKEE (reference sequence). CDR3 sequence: CASGYGATYEQYF. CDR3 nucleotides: TGTGCCAGCGGGTATGGGGCGACCTACGAGCAGTACTTC.

CDR3 residues: CASRPEGGSYNEQFF. As DNA, the CDR3 is TGTGCCAGCAGACCCGAGGGAGGGTCATACAATGAGCAGTTCTTC. This rearrangement joins TRBV6-1 to TRBJ2-1; TRBD2 matches 7 bases. Germline trimming cut 6 bases from V and 4 bases from J; bases unmatched to any gene: 9. Germline CDR1 MNHNS, CDR2 SASEGT. The CDR3 runs to 15 residues.

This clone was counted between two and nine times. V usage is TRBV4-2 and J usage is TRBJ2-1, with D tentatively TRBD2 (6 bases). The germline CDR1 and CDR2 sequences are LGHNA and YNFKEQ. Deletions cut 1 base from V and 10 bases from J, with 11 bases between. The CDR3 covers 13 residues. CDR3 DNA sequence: TGTGCCAGCAGCCAAGTTAGCGGCAGAGAGCAGTTCTTC. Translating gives CASSQVSGREQFF.

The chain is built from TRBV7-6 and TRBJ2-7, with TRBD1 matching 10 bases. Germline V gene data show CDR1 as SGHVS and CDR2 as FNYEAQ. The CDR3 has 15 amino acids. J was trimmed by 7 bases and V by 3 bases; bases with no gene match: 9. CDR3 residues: CASSFRDRGLVEQYF. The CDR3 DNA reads TGTGCCAGCAGCTTCCGGGACAGGGGTCTTGTGGAGCAGTACTTC.

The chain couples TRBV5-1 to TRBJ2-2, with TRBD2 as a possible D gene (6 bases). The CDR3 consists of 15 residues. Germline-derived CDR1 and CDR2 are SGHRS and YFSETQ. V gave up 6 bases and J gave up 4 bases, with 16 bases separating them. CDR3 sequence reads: CASMEGIFGTGELFF. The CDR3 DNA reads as TGCGCCAGCATGGAGGGGATATTCGGCACCGGGGAGCTGTTTTTT. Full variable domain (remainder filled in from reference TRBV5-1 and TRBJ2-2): KAGVTQTPRYLIKTRGQQVTLSCSPISGHRSVSWYQQTPGQGLQFLFEYFSETQRNKGNFPGRFSGRQFSNSRSEMNVSTLELGDSALYLCASMEGIFGTGELFFGEGSRLTVL.

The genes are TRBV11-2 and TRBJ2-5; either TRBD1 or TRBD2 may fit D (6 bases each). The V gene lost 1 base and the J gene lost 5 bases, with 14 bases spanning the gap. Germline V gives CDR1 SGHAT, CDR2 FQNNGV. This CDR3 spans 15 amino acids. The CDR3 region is CASSLGRGRQETQYF. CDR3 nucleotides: TGTGCCAGCAGCTTAGGCCGGGGGCGGCAGGAGACCCAGTACTTC.

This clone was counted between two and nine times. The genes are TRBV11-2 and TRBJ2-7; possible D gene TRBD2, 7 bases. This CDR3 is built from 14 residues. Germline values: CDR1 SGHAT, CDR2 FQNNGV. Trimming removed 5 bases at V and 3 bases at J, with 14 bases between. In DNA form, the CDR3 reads TGTGCCAGCAGCCATGGGGGCGGGGGCTACGAGCAGTACTTC. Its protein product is CASSHGGGGYEQYF.

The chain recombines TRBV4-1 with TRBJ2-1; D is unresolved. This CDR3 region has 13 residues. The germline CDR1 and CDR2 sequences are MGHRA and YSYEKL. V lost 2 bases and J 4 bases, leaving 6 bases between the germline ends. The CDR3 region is CASSQLIYNEQFF. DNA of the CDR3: TGCGCCAGCAGCCAACTAATATACAATGAGCAGTTCTTC.

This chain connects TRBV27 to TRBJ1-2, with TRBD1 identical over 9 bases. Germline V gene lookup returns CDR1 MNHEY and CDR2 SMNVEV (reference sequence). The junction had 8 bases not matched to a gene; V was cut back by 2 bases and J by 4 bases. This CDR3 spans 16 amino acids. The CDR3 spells CASSLGTGLRSYGYTF. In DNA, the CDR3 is TGTGCCAGCAGTTTAGGGACAGGGCTCCGATCCTATGGCTACACCTTC.

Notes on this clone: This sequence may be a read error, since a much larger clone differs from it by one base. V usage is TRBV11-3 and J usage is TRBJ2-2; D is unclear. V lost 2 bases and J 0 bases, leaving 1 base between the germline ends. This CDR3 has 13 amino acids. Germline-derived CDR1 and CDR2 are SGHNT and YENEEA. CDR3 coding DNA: TGTGCCAGCAGCTTACCGAACACCGGGGAGCTGTTTTTT. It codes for CASSLPNTGELFF.

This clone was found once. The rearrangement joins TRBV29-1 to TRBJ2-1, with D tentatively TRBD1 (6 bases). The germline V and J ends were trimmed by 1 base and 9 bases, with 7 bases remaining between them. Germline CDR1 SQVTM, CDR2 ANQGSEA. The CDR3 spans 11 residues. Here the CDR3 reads CSVEGGPEQFF. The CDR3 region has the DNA TGCAGCGTTGAAGGGGGGCCTGAGCAGTTCTTC.

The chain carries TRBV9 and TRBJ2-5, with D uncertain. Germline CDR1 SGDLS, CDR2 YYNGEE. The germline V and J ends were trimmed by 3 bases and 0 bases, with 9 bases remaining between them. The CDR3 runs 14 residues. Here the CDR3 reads CASSATAYQETQYF. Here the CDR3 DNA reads TGTGCCAGCAGCGCTACAGCGTACCAAGAGACCCAGTACTTC.

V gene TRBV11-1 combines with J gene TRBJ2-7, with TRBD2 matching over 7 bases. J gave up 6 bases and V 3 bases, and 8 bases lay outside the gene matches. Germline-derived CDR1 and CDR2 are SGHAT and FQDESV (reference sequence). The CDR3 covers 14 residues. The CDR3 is CASSFGGSGLEQYF. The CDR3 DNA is TGTGCCAGCAGCTTCGGCGGGAGTGGTCTCGAGCAGTACTTC. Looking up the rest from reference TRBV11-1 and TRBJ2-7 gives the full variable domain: EAEVAQSPRYKITEKSQAVAFWCDPISGHATLYWYRQILGQGPELLVQFQDESVVDDSQLPKDRFSAERLKGVDSTLKIQPAELGDSAMYLCASSFGGSGLEQYFGPGTRLTVT.

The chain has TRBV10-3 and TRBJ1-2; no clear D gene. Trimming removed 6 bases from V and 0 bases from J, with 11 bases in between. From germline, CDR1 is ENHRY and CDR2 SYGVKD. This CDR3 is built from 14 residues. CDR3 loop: CAISPGVSNYGYTF. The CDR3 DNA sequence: TGTGCCATCAGCCCGGGAGTGTCTAACTATGGCTACACCTTC.